These 27 T cell receptor beta chains originate from one sample sequenced in a study of graft-versus-host responses after intestinal transplantation. The protocol was immunoSEQ multiplex PCR, while the TCRdb copy is restricted to in-frame clones and leaves out a portion. In the table there are tens of thousands of clones, roughly 90% of which are singletons. No antigen has been identified for these receptors. Here the sequenced sample was unstimulated CD4+ T cells sorted from spleen or lymph node cells, taken before intestinal transplant. These receptors were collected from a human donor who received an intestinal transplant.

V gene TRBV19 combines with J gene TRBJ2-1, with 11 bases matching TRBD2. J was trimmed by 7 bases and V by 6 bases; bases with no gene match: 11. This CDR3 spans 16 amino acids. Germline CDR1 reads LNHDA; CDR2 reads SQIVND (reference sequence). The CDR3 DNA sequence: TGTGCCAGTAGCCCCTTACTAGCGGGAGTTGAGAATGAGCAGTTCTTC. Translation: CASSPLLAGVENEQFF.

The chain recombines TRBV6-6 with TRBJ2-1; 7 positions agree with TRBD1. CDR1 and CDR2 from the germline V gene are MNHNY and SVGAGI (reference sequence). V was clipped by 2 bases and J by 3 bases; unmatched bases: 1. The CDR3 is 14 residues long. For the CDR3, the DNA is TGTGCCAGCAGTTACCGGGACAGCTACAATGAGCAGTTCTTC. Translated: CASSYRDSYNEQFF.

This chain connects TRBV29-1 to TRBJ1-2, with 7 bases aligning to TRBD1. Germline V gene lookup returns CDR1 SQVTM and CDR2 ANQGSEA. The length of the CDR3 is 13 residues. The V gene end was trimmed by 6 bases and the J gene end by 2 bases; junction bases not matched to a gene: 6. The CDR3 here is CSVAGQLNYGYTF. The CDR3 DNA reads TGCAGCGTCGCGGGACAGTTGAACTATGGCTACACCTTC.

The chain is built from TRBV6-5 and TRBJ2-2, with D hard to call. The CDR3 consists of 12 residues. V lost 2 bases and J lost 4, with 2 bases in between. The germline V gene has CDR1 MNHEY and CDR2 SVGAGI. CDR3: CASSYVTGELFF. The CDR3 nucleotides are TGTGCCAGCAGTTACGTCACCGGGGAGCTGTTTTTT.

The rearrangement uses TRBV18 and TRBJ2-7; 10 bases are shared with TRBD2. Trimming at V came to 5 bases and at J to 3 bases, leaving 4 bases not matched to a gene. Germline V gives CDR1 KGHSH, CDR2 LQKENI. The CDR3 covers 14 residues. Here the CDR3 DNA reads TGTGCCAGCTCAGCGGGACTAGCGCGCTACGAGCAGTACTTC. This gives the protein CASSAGLARYEQYF.

The V call is TRBV4-1, the J call TRBJ2-5; maybe TRBD1 (6 bases). V lost 0 bases, J lost 7 bases, and 24 bases lay in between. This CDR3 spans 18 amino acids. From germline, CDR1 is MGHRA and CDR2 YSYEKL. The DNA for the CDR3 is TGCGCCAGCAGCCAAGAACGGACAGAAGCCTCCGGTGTTGGGACCCAGTACTTC. It translates to CASSQERTEASGVGTQYF.

The gene calls are TRBV6-5 and TRBJ2-1, with D uncertain. Trimming took off 4 bases at V and 12 bases at J, with 10 bases between the two ends. Germline V gene data show CDR1 as MNHEY and CDR2 as SVGAGI. The CDR3 is 11 amino acids. Written as DNA, the CDR3 is TGTGCCAGCAGTTCACAGTATAGGCAGTTCTTC. Its translation is CASSSQYRQFF.

This chain connects TRBV18 to TRBJ2-5; 9 bases line up with TRBD1. The CDR3 totals 14 residues. V shed 3 bases and J 1 base; nucleotides not matched to a gene: 0. The V gene's germline CDR1 is KGHSH and CDR2 LQKENI. CDR3 protein: CASSPTGGQETQYF. In DNA, the CDR3 is TGTGCCAGCTCACCGACAGGGGGCCAAGAGACCCAGTACTTC.

The CDR3 nucleotides read TGTGCCAGCAACCTGACTCCTACCCGGTCCTACAATGAGCAGTTCTTC. Its protein is CASNLTPTRSYNEQFF. V gene TRBV5-5 combines with J gene TRBJ2-1; D gene uncertain. The CDR3 spans 16 residues. Germline CDR1 reads SGHKS; CDR2 reads YYEKEE (reference sequence). Trimming shortened V by 6 bases and J by 1 base, and 17 bases separated the two germline ends. The full variable domain, completed using reference TRBV5-5 and TRBJ2-1, is DAGVTQSPTHLIKTRGQQVTLRCSPISGHKSVSWYQQVLGQGPQFIFQYYEKEERGRGNFPDRFSARQFPNYSSELNVNALLLGDSALYLCASNLTPTRSYNEQFFGPGTRLTVL.

The chain is built from TRBV20-1 and TRBJ2-3; D gene unclear. CDR1 is DFQATT, CDR2 SNEGSKA, per germline (reference sequence). This CDR3 is 9 amino acids long. CDR3 DNA sequence: TGCAGGCCCACAGATACGCAGTATTTT. Amino acid sequence: CRPTDTQYF.

J is TRBJ1-3 and V is TRBV2; D ambiguous. The CDR3 is 11 residues long. Germline CDR1 is SNHLY and CDR2 is FYNNEI. The germline V and J ends were trimmed by 10 bases and 4 bases, with 8 bases remaining between them. As DNA, the CDR3 is TGTGCCACCACGAGAGGAAACACCATATATTTT. This encodes CATTRGNTIYF.

The J gene is TRBJ1-5, the V gene TRBV5-1; possibly TRBD1 for D (5 bases). There are 15 residues in the CDR3. Germline V gene lookup returns CDR1 SGHRS and CDR2 YFSETQ. Between the trimmed V and J ends, which lost 4 bases and 5 bases, there was a span of 16 bases. The CDR3 bases are TGCGCCAGCAGCCTGGACACCACGATCGATCAGCCCCAGCATTTT. Its translation is CASSLDTTIDQPQHF.

This chain links TRBV9 with TRBJ2-1, with D possibly TRBD2 on 7 matching bases. Germline assignment: CDR1 SGDLS and CDR2 YYNGEE. V dropped 4 bases and J dropped 2 bases, with 13 bases sitting between them. This CDR3 comprises 15 residues. The DNA for the CDR3 is TGTGCCAGCAGCCCAGGGGCGGGGGCCTACAATGAGCAGTTCTTC. The encoded protein is CASSPGAGAYNEQFF.

V gene TRBV28 combines with J gene TRBJ2-7, with TRBD2 matching 13 bases. V lost 6 bases to trimming and J lost 2 bases; unmatched junction nucleotides: 4. CDR1 and CDR2 (germline): MDHEN, SYDVKM. This CDR3 has 15 amino acids. The CDR3 protein is CASRGGTSGTYEQYF. As DNA, the CDR3 is TGTGCCAGCAGGGGGGGGACTAGCGGGACCTACGAGCAGTACTTC.

The chain combines TRBV27 with TRBJ2-1; D assignment may be TRBD1 or TRBD2 (5 bases each). V was trimmed by 5 bases and J by 0 bases, leaving 14 bases between them. This CDR3 spans 16 amino acids. Germline lookup yields CDR1 MNHEY and CDR2 SMNVEV (reference sequence). The CDR3 DNA reads TGTGCCAGCAGTCCGGGACCCGGCTTCTCCTACAATGAGCAGTTCTTC. Translated, it gives CASSPGPGFSYNEQFF.

V usage is TRBV12-5 and J usage is TRBJ2-7, with 7 bases matching TRBD2. The V gene end was trimmed by 1 base and the J gene end by 0 bases; junction bases not matched to a gene: 15. CDR1 is LGHNT and CDR2 is FRNRAP in the germline V gene. CDR3 length: 19 residues. The CDR3 loop reads CASGLGHPPGLPSSYEQYF. CDR3 nucleotide sequence: TGTGCTAGTGGTTTGGGTCATCCACCGGGACTACCAAGCTCCTACGAGCAGTACTTC.

In DNA form, the CDR3 reads TGTGCCAGTAGTATAGCCCAGAGCACTGAAGCTTTCTTT. Translation gives CASSIAQSTEAFF. The chain recombines TRBV19 with TRBJ1-1; D not resolved. The CDR3 runs 13 residues. The ends were cut back, 1 base at V and 4 bases at J, with 7 bases in the middle. From germline, CDR1 is LNHDA and CDR2 SQIVND (reference sequence). The whole variable domain, filled in from reference TRBV19 and TRBJ1-1, reads DGGITQSPKYLFRKEGQNVTLSCEQNLNHDAMYWYRQDPGQGLRLIYYSQIVNDFQKGDIAEGYSVSREKKESFPLTVTSAQKNPTAFYLCASSIAQSTEAFFGQGTRLTVV.

This clone was detected only once. The CDR3 region is CASSEGEGSYNEQFF. The CDR3 region has the DNA TGCGCCAGCAGTGAGGGGGAGGGATCCTACAATGAGCAGTTCTTC. The chain employs TRBV10-1 and TRBJ2-1; 7 nucleotides match TRBD2. The CDR3 totals 15 residues. The V gene's germline CDR1 is WNHNN and CDR2 SYGVQD (reference sequence). The ends lost 2 bases at V and 1 base at J; junction bases unmatched: 2.

The chain carries TRBV4-1 and TRBJ2-5; possible D gene TRBD2, 6 bases. V dropped 4 bases and J dropped 5 bases, with 14 bases sitting between them. This CDR3 region has 14 residues. Looked up from germline, CDR1 is MGHRA and CDR2 is YSYEKL. The CDR3 loop reads CASSRRAGSETQYF. The CDR3 nucleotides read TGCGCCAGCAGCCGCAGAGCGGGCTCGGAGACCCAGTACTTC.

A note on this clone: The junction departs from germline at one end; a sequencing error may be responsible. The chain has TRBV7-3 and TRBJ1-1, with 9 bases fitting TRBD1. CDR1 is SGHTA, CDR2 FQGTGA, per germline. The CDR3 is 10 residues long. The DNA for the CDR3 is TGTGCCAGCAGCCCCGGGACAGGGCCCTTT. It codes for CASSPGTGPF.

V usage is TRBV5-4 and J usage is TRBJ2-3, with 10 bases fitting TRBD2. The CDR3 consists of 16 residues. CDR1 SGHNT and CDR2 YYREEE come from the germline V gene (reference sequence). V was clipped by 6 bases and J by 0 bases; unmatched bases: 7. CDR3 sequence reads: CASKVAGGTSTDTQYF. CDR3 coding DNA: TGTGCCAGCAAAGTAGCGGGAGGCACCAGCACAGATACGCAGTATTTT.

This clone has just a few counts. The genes are TRBV7-3 and TRBJ1-2, with TRBD1 matching over 9 bases. The trim removed 5 bases at V and 4 bases at J, leaving 5 bases unmatched. CDR1 and CDR2 from the germline V gene are SGHTA and FQGTGA. This CDR3 spans 14 amino acids. CDR3 protein: CASSPTGGAYGYTF. In DNA form, the CDR3 reads TGTGCCAGCAGCCCAACAGGGGGCGCCTATGGCTACACCTTC.

V and J are TRBV19 and TRBJ2-7, with D possibly TRBD1 on 6 matching bases. The CDR3 is 16 amino acids. Germline V gene sequence: CDR1 LNHDA, CDR2 SQIVND (reference sequence). The V gene lost 0 bases and the J gene lost 0 bases, with 12 bases spanning the gap. In DNA form, the CDR3 reads TGTGCCAGTAGTATAGATACAGGGATAAGCTCCTACGAGCAGTACTTC. Translation gives CASSIDTGISSYEQYF.

The chain carries TRBV27 and TRBJ2-5; D may be TRBD2 (5 bases). This CDR3 is built from 14 residues. The V and J ends lost 4 bases and 2 bases respectively, with 11 bases between them. Germline CDR1 reads MNHEY; CDR2 reads SMNVEV (reference sequence). The chain's CDR3 is CASSSDKRQETQYF. Written as DNA, the CDR3 is TGTGCCAGCAGTTCTGACAAGCGGCAAGAGACCCAGTACTTC.

This sequence joins TRBV28 and TRBJ1-2, with D hard to call. This CDR3 is 19 amino acids long. Germline V gene data show CDR1 as MDHEN and CDR2 as SYDVKM. Trimming stripped 3 bases from V and 1 base from J, with 24 bases between. This CDR3 is CASSFPFGRSQADNYGYTF. The CDR3 DNA is TGTGCCAGCAGTTTCCCTTTCGGCCGAAGTCAGGCTGATAACTATGGCTACACCTTC.

The rearrangement uses TRBV5-1 and TRBJ2-1; TRBD2 aligns across 8 bases. CDR3 length: 17 residues. Trimming took 4 bases from V and 6 from J; bases not matched to a gene: 15. Germline V gene data show CDR1 as SGHRS and CDR2 as YFSETQ. The CDR3 DNA is TGCGCCAGCAGCCAGACCCCCGTATTAGCGGGAATCAATGAGCAGTTCTTC. It codes for CASSQTPVLAGINEQFF.

The gene calls are TRBV29-1 and TRBJ2-5; D possibly corresponds to TRBD1 (6 bases). The CDR3 loop spans 14 amino acids. The V gene's germline CDR1 is SQVTM and CDR2 ANQGSEA. V was pared by 4 bases and J by 2 bases, with 14 bases between. The CDR3 loop reads CSVANRAAQETQYF. In DNA, the CDR3 is TGCAGCGTTGCCAACAGGGCCGCACAAGAGACCCAGTACTTC.